One sample yielded the 19 T cell receptor beta chains listed below, sequenced in a study of control samples from healthy donors and cancer patients. The data were produced by immunoSEQ multiplex PCR, yet TCRdb's version contains in-frame clones alone and is incomplete. The table shows about 92,000 clones, with roughly 78% occurring only once. The specimen sequenced was blood. The receptor source for this set is a woman aged 55-75 years in good health.

The chain employs TRBV19 and TRBJ1-1; D remains ambiguous. The CDR3 runs to 13 residues. V lost 3 bases and J lost 2, with 7 bases in between. The germline V gene has CDR1 LNHDA and CDR2 SQIVND (reference sequence). As DNA, the CDR3 is TGTGCCAGTAGTATGAGGGAAAACACTGAAGCTTTCTTT. Translation: CASSMRENTEAFF.

The chain is built from TRBV19 and TRBJ2-1; D unclear. The CDR3 is 13 amino acids. CDR1 is LNHDA and CDR2 is SQIVND in the germline V gene (reference sequence). With 5 bases removed from V and 7 bases from J, the gap between germline ends came to 12 bases. The CDR3 DNA reads as TGTGCCAGTAGTCTCCGACTTTTAAATGAGCAGTTCTTC. This codes for CASSLRLLNEQFF.

The V and J genes are TRBV6-4 and TRBJ2-5; a possible D gene is TRBD2 (5 bases). The V and J ends lost 4 bases and 5 bases respectively, with 20 bases between them. The CDR3 spans 16 residues. Germline CDR1 is MRHNA and CDR2 is SNTAGT. CDR3 in amino acids: CASSGTPGRRDETQYF. The DNA of the CDR3 is TGTGCCAGCAGTGGAACGCCGGGAAGACGGGATGAGACCCAGTACTTC.

This chain links TRBV4-3 with TRBJ2-7; no reliable D call. The CDR3 length is 14 residues. The germline gives CDR1 LGHNA, CDR2 YSLEER. Trimming removed 0 bases from V and 2 bases from J, with 8 bases in between. CDR3 protein: CASSQEAGTYEQYF. For the CDR3, the DNA is TGCGCCAGCAGCCAAGAGGCTGGGACCTACGAGCAGTACTTC.

The genes are TRBV21-1 and TRBJ2-1. TRBV21-1 is assigned pseudogene status. The CDR3 extends over 16 amino acids. CDR3 coding DNA: TGTGCCAGCAGCAAAGCCGGGACGACGGCAGGCAATGAGCAGTTCTTC. Amino acid sequence: CASSKAGTTAGNEQFF.

The chain carries TRBV7-9 and TRBJ1-2, with 7 nucleotides matching TRBD1. V shed 4 bases and J 4 bases; nucleotides not matched to a gene: 15. The CDR3 length is 17 residues. Germline lookup yields CDR1 SEHNR and CDR2 FQNEAQ (reference sequence). The DNA of the CDR3 is TGTGCCAGCAGCTCATCCGGGACAGAGGAGATGGCCTATGGCTACACCTTC. This gives the protein CASSSSGTEEMAYGYTF.

The chain combines TRBV7-9 with TRBJ2-1; TRBD1 matches 7 bases. The CDR3 length is 17 residues. Germline V gene lookup returns CDR1 SEHNR and CDR2 FQNEAQ (reference sequence). Trimming took 5 bases from V and 4 from J; bases not matched to a gene: 14. The CDR3 DNA reads TGTGCCAGCAGCGCCAGGGTGGGGACAGAGTCTTACAATGAGCAGTTCTTC. Encoded protein: CASSARVGTESYNEQFF. The entire variable domain, with the rest obtained from reference TRBV7-9 and TRBJ2-1, is as follows: DTGVSQNPRHKITKRGQNVTFRCDPISEHNRLYWYRQTLGQGPEFLTYFQNEAQLEKSRLLSDRFSAERPKGSFSTLEIQRTEQGDSAMYLCASSARVGTESYNEQFFGPGTRLTVL.

The J gene is TRBJ2-3, the V gene TRBV10-3; D call uncertain. Trimming pared 0 bases from V and 6 bases from J, leaving 10 bases between. This CDR3 is 14 amino acids long. Germline CDR1 and CDR2: ENHRY and SYGVKD. As DNA, the CDR3 is TGTGCCATCAGTGAGTCGACTCGGTCTGATACGCAGTATTTT. It yields the protein CAISESTRSDTQYF.

The chain combines TRBV10-2 with TRBJ1-3; maybe TRBD1 (5 bases). CDR3 length: 14 residues. Trimming stripped 2 bases from V and 5 bases from J, with 10 bases between. CDR1 WSHSY and CDR2 SAAADI come from the germline V gene. CDR3 in amino acids: CASSEPGRRNTIYF. The CDR3, as DNA: TGCGCCAGCAGTGAGCCGGGACGGCGAAACACCATATATTTT.

This clone occurred once. V is TRBV5-1 and J is TRBJ1-5; TRBD1 aligns across 7 bases. Germline V gene data show CDR1 as SGHRS and CDR2 as YFSETQ. The length of the CDR3 is 17 residues. The trim removed 4 bases at V and 0 bases at J, leaving 10 bases unmatched. CDR3 DNA sequence: TGCGCCAGCAGCCCGGGACAGCAATCTTATAGCAATCAGCCCCAGCATTTT. Residues: CASSPGQQSYSNQPQHF. The full variable domain, rest sourced from reference TRBV5-1 and TRBJ1-5, is KAGVTQTPRYLIKTRGQQVTLSCSPISGHRSVSWYQQTPGQGLQFLFEYFSETQRNKGNFPGRFSGRQFSNSRSEMNVSTLELGDSALYLCASSPGQQSYSNQPQHFGDGTRLSIL.

This sequence joins TRBV10-3 and TRBJ2-1; D unresolved. Trimming shortened V by 3 bases and J by 8 bases, and 11 bases separated the two germline ends. The germline V gene has CDR1 ENHRY and CDR2 SYGVKD. The CDR3 covers 13 residues. The CDR3, as DNA: TGTGCCATCAGTGATGGCGCAAGCGATGAGCAGTTCTTC. Translating gives CAISDGASDEQFF.

This clone showed up just once. The V and J genes are TRBV3-1 (or the pseudogene TRBV3-2) and TRBJ1-2, with TRBD1 as a possible D gene (6 bases). This CDR3 contains 15 residues. V was pared by 2 bases and J by 2 bases, with 12 bases between. CDR1 LGHDT and CDR2 YNNKEL come from the germline V gene (reference sequence). CDR3 amino acids: CASSQQQGSNYGYTF. The DNA for the CDR3 is TGTGCCAGCAGCCAACAACAGGGCTCAAACTATGGCTACACCTTC.

This clone has more than one count but fewer than ten. The chain is built from TRBV4-1 and TRBJ1-6; D perhaps matches TRBD1 (5 bases). The ends were cut back, 0 bases at V and 7 bases at J, with 16 bases in the middle. CDR1 and CDR2 (germline): MGHRA, YSYEKL. The CDR3 length is 17 residues. CDR3 loop: CASSQDNRSGLNSPLHF. In nucleotides, the CDR3 is TGCGCCAGCAGCCAAGATAACAGGTCGGGGCTAAATTCACCCCTCCACTTT.

The chain combines TRBV28 with TRBJ1-1; the match to TRBD1 covers 7 bases. Per germline, CDR1 MDHEN and CDR2 SYDVKM. V was clipped by 5 bases and J by 8 bases; unmatched bases: 8. The length of the CDR3 is 13 residues. CDR3 nucleotide sequence: TGTGCCAGCAGTCCTCAGGGGGGCAGCGAAGCTTTCTTT. Translation: CASSPQGGSEAFF.

This chain uses TRBV14 with TRBJ1-5; tentative D call: TRBD1 (6 bases). V lost 4 bases and J lost 2, with 15 bases in between. CDR3 length: 16 amino acids. From germline, CDR1 is SGHDN and CDR2 FVKESK. The CDR3 loop reads CASSRDQGRGNQPQHF. The CDR3 DNA reads TGTGCCAGCAGCCGGGACCAGGGGAGGGGCAATCAGCCCCAGCATTTT.

The J gene is TRBJ1-5, the V gene TRBV19, with D possibly matching TRBD1 (5 bases). V lost 0 bases and J 9 bases, leaving 12 bases between the germline ends. Germline V gene lookup returns CDR1 LNHDA and CDR2 SQIVND (reference sequence). The CDR3 covers 14 residues. The CDR3 sequence: CASSIDRGLVPQHF. The CDR3 nucleotides are TGTGCCAGTAGTATAGATCGGGGCCTTGTGCCCCAGCATTTT.

The gene calls are TRBV28 and TRBJ1-4, with D unclear. CDR1 MDHEN and CDR2 SYDVKM come from the germline V gene. The length of the CDR3 is 14 residues. With 6 bases removed from V and 7 bases from J, the gap between germline ends came to 15 bases. The CDR3 is CASRSDPGGEKLFF. CDR3 nucleotides: TGTGCCAGCAGATCGGACCCGGGAGGTGAAAAACTGTTTTTT.

This chain links TRBV4-1 with TRBJ2-7, with 9 bases aligning to TRBD1. The length of the CDR3 is 17 residues. V was clipped by 1 base and J by 2 bases; unmatched bases: 9. Germline CDR1 is MGHRA and CDR2 is YSYEKL. CDR3 loop: CASSQAGTGLPTYEQYF. The CDR3, as DNA: TGCGCCAGCAGCCAAGCCGGGACAGGGCTTCCTACCTACGAGCAGTACTTC.

The chain combines TRBV19 with TRBJ2-5, with 9 bases lining up with TRBD1. Germline lookup yields CDR1 LNHDA and CDR2 SQIVND (reference sequence). The CDR3 is 15 amino acids. The trim removed 3 bases at V and 5 bases at J, leaving 7 bases unmatched. CDR3 region: CASSISSGTGETQYF. CDR3 sequence (DNA): TGTGCCAGTAGTATCTCCTCCGGGACAGGGGAGACCCAGTACTTC. Filled out from reference TRBV19 and TRBJ2-5, the complete variable domain reads DGGITQSPKYLFRKEGQNVTLSCEQNLNHDAMYWYRQDPGQGLRLIYYSQIVNDFQKGDIAEGYSVSREKKESFPLTVTSAQKNPTAFYLCASSISSGTGETQYFGPGTRLLVL.